The T cell receptor beta chain under discussion was sequenced for a study of beta chain features in type 1 diabetes. Findings and caveats of the study: VDJ junctions sequenced from type 1 diabetes patients showed fewer insertions and more deletions. All four CD4+ subsets of Type 1 diabetes patients contained TCRB CDR3s that were moderately but significantly shorter.

The isolated RNA, all of it, was reverse transcribed, so expressed TCRB transcripts were what got sequenced. Profiled with immunoSEQ multiplex PCR; TCRdb holds only in-frame clones, not every one. Of 400,000 to 550,000 clones in the sample, roughly 10% were seen once. This CDR3 spans 13 amino acids. CDR1 and CDR2 (germline): SEHNR, FQNEAQ (reference sequence). Trimming took off 5 bases at V and 2 bases at J, with 9 bases between the two ends. This clone was seen a few times. Antigen specificity is unknown. Using CD45RO/CCR7/CD25/CD127/CD95/CD27, CD4+ naive, central memory, regulatory and stem cell-like memory cells were sorted. All of the sorted populations showed purity greater than 95%.

The chain combines TRBV7-9 with TRBJ1-2; no definite D call. Specimen: naive CD4+ T cells from blood. The source of this sequence is a woman aged 18-35 years in good health. The CDR3 DNA is TGTGCCAGCAGCGCAACAGCAAACTATGGCTACACCTTC. Its protein product is CASSATANYGYTF.